The 9 T cell receptor beta chains in this list originate from one sample, sequenced in a study of OX40 agonist ivuxolimab in advanced cancers. Clones were read by immunoSEQ multiplex PCR, and TCRdb kept only the in-frame ones, dropping some. The sample has around 90,000 clones; around 86% are singletons. The material sequenced was CD4+ or CD8+ T cells sorted from blood, taken in a trial of the OX40 agonist ivuxolimab. All receptors come from an adult with an advanced solid tumor such as melanoma, head and neck, liver or kidney cancer.

This sequence joins TRBV4-2 and TRBJ1-6; D is ambiguous. Trimming shortened V by 0 bases and J by 2 bases, and 14 bases separated the two germline ends. This CDR3 region has 18 residues. CDR1 and CDR2 from the germline V gene are LGHNA and YNFKEQ. DNA of the CDR3: TGTGCCAGCAGCCAAGATTATAAGCGGGATACCTATAATTCACCCCTCCACTTT. Translating it yields CASSQDYKRDTYNSPLHF.

This chain uses TRBV30 with TRBJ2-1; 9 bases match TRBD1. The CDR3 consists of 16 residues. Germline V CDR1 and CDR2: GTSNPN, SVGIG (reference sequence). J gave up 5 bases and V 2 bases, and 10 bases lay outside the gene matches. The CDR3 nucleotides read TGTGCCTGGAGTCGAGGGGGACAGGGTATCCACAATGAGCAGTTCTTC. Amino acids: CAWSRGGQGIHNEQFF.

This CDR3 is CAWSLRVGATDGYTF. The CDR3 DNA follows: TGTGCCTGGAGTCTCAGGGTAGGGGCCACTGATGGCTACACCTTC. This chain joins TRBV30 and TRBJ1-2, with a weak D call TRBD1 (5 bases). CDR3 length: 15 amino acids. From germline, CDR1 is GTSNPN and CDR2 SVGIG (reference sequence). V lost 2 bases and J lost 6, with 19 bases in between.

The rearrangement joins TRBV11-2 to TRBJ2-7; D gene ambiguous. Germline CDR1 and CDR2: SGHAT and FQNNGV. CDR3 length: 15 residues. The V end lost 0 bases, the J end lost 4 bases, and 13 bases lay between the germline ends. The CDR3 spells CASSLDTGWTYEQYF. The CDR3 coding sequence is TGTGCCAGCAGCTTAGATACCGGTTGGACGTACGAGCAGTACTTC.

The rearrangement links TRBV11-3 to TRBJ2-3, with D tentatively TRBD1 (5 bases). Germline CDR1 is SGHNT and CDR2 is YENEEA. The CDR3 covers 13 residues. Trimming cost V 5 bases and J 4 bases, with 10 bases left between them. The CDR3: CASSLQGPDTQYF. CDR3 sequence (DNA): TGTGCCAGCAGCCTTCAGGGTCCAGATACGCAGTATTTT.

The chain couples TRBV25-1 to TRBJ1-1; unclear D gene. Between the trimmed V and J ends, which lost 9 bases and 1 base, there was a span of 9 bases. CDR3 length: 12 amino acids. Germline V gene lookup returns CDR1 MGHDK and CDR2 SYGVNS. The CDR3 coding sequence is TGTGCCAGTACGACGGGGAACACTGAAGCTTTCTTT. As protein: CASTTGNTEAFF.

This chain connects TRBV7-7 to TRBJ2-1; maybe TRBD2 (5 bases). The CDR3 has 13 amino acids. Trimming pared 4 bases from V and 7 bases from J, leaving 11 bases between. Germline values: CDR1 SSHAT, CDR2 FNYEAQ (reference sequence). The CDR3 region is CASSSSRGNEQFF. The CDR3, as DNA: TGTGCCAGCAGCTCGAGTCGGGGAAATGAGCAGTTCTTC. The whole variable domain, remainder taken from reference TRBV7-7 and TRBJ2-1, is GAGVSQSPRYKVTKRGQDVTLRCDPISSHATLYWYQQALGQGPEFLTYFNYEAQPDKSGLPSDRFSAERPEGSISTLTIQRTEQRDSAMYRCASSSSRGNEQFFGPGTRLTVL.

The J gene is TRBJ2-3, the V gene TRBV11-2, with D unresolved. The V and J ends lost 0 bases and 2 bases respectively, with 6 bases between them. The CDR3 runs 14 residues. Germline CDR1 and CDR2: SGHAT and FQNNGV. DNA of the CDR3: TGTGCCAGCAGCTTAGAGGGGTACACAGATACGCAGTATTTT. Its protein is CASSLEGYTDTQYF.

This chain uses TRBV19 with TRBJ2-3; D not certain. V dropped 7 bases and J dropped 0 bases, with 17 bases sitting between them. Germline V gene data show CDR1 as LNHDA and CDR2 as SQIVND (reference sequence). The CDR3 is made up of 16 amino acids. The CDR3 loop reads CASIPSSLSSTDTQYF. CDR3 DNA: TGTGCCAGTATTCCCTCCAGCCTGAGTAGCACAGATACGCAGTATTTT.